The clone carrying this T cell receptor beta chain was detected many times. Time point denoted: blood at routine non-recurrence follow-up after resection. Unsorted samples of tumor, nontumor lung or frozen PBMC had their whole RNA sequenced. TCRdb re-derived calls from the 5' RACE reads in MiXCR, one entry per CDR3 protein. The repertoire holds approximately 100,000 distinct CDR3 sequences, with 15% to 20% as singletons. This entry is derived from a study of spatial heterogeneity in lung cancer. This clonotype originated in a male donor with early-stage non-small cell lung cancer. Sequenced here: PBMCs, sampled at follow-up.

CDR3 sequence: CSVNRGSYNEQFF. Written as DNA, the CDR3 is TGCAGCGTTAACAGGGGCTCCTACAATGAGCAGTTCTTC. The chain combines TRBV29-1 with TRBJ2-1; TRBD1 aligns across 7 bases. V lost 5 bases, J lost 0 bases, and 1 base stayed unmatched. Germline lookup yields CDR1 SQVTM and CDR2 ANQGSEA. The CDR3 loop spans 13 amino acids.